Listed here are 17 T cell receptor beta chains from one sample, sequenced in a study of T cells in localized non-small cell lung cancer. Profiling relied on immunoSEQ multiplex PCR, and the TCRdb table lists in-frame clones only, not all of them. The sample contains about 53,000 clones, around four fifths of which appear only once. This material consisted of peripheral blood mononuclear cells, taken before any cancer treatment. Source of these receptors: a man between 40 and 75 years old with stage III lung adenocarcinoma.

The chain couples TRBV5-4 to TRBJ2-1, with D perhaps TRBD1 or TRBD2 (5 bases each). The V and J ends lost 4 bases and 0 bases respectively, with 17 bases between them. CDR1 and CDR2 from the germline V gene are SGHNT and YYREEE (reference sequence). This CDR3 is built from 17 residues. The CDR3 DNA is TGTGCCAGCAGCCCCGAGGGGAGCCCGAGCTCCTACAATGAGCAGTTCTTC. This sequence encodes CASSPEGSPSSYNEQFF. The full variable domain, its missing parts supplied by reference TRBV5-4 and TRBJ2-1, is ETGVTQSPTHLIKTRGQQVTLRCSSQSGHNTVSWYQQALGQGPQFIFQYYREEENGRGNFPPRFSGLQFPNYSSELNVNALELDDSALYLCASSPEGSPSSYNEQFFGPGTRLTVL.

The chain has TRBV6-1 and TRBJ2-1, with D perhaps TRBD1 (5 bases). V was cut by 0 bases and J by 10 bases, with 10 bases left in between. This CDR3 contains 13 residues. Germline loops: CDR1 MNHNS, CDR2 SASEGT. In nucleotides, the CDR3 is TGTGCCAGCAGTGAAGCGCCAGGGTTGGAGCAGTTCTTC. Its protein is CASSEAPGLEQFF.

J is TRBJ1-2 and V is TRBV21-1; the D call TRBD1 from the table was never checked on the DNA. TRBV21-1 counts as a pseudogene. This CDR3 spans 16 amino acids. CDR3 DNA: TGTGCCAGCAGCAGACCCCCGGGACAGCCCTTTTATGGCTACACCTTC. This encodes CASSRPPGQPFYGYTF.

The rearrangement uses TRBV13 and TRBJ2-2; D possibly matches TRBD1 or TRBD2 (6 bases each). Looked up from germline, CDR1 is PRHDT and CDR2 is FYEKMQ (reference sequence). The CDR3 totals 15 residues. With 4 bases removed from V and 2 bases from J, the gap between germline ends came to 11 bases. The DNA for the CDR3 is TGTGCCAGCAGCTGGAGGGGGACTAACACCGGGGAGCTGTTTTTT. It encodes CASSWRGTNTGELFF.

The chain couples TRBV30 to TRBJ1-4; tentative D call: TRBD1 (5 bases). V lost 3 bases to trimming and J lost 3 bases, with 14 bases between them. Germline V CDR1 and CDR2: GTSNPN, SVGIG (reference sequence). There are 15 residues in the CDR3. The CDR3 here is CAWSHRRQSNEKLFF. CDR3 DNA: TGTGCCTGGAGCCATCGCCGACAGTCTAATGAAAAACTGTTTTTT.

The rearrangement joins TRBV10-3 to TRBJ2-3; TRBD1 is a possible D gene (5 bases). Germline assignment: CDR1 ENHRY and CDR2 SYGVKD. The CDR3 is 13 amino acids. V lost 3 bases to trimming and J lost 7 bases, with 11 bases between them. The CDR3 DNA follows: TGTGCCATCAGTGAAGGGGTTGGAAATACGCAGTATTTT. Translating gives CAISEGVGNTQYF.

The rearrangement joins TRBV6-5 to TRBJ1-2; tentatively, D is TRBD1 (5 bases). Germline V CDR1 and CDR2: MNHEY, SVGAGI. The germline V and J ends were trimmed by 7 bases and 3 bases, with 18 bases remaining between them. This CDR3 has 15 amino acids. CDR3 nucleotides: TGTGCCAGCACCTTCTACGATGGAGGGGACTATGGCTACACCTTC. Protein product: CASTFYDGGDYGYTF.

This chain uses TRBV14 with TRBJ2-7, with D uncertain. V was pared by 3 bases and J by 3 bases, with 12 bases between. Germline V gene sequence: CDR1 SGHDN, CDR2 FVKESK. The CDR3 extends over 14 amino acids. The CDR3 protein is CASSQLGILYEQYF. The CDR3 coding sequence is TGTGCCAGCAGCCAGCTGGGGATCCTCTACGAGCAGTACTTC.

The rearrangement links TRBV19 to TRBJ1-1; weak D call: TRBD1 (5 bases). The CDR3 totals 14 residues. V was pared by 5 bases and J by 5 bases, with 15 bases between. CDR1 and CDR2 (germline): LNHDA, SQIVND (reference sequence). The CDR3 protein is CASSSRRGGTEAFF. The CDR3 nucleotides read TGTGCCAGTAGTTCACGTAGGGGAGGGACTGAAGCTTTCTTT.

The CDR3 DNA follows: TGTGCCAGCAGGCAATCAGATACGCAGTATTTT. Protein product: CASRQSDTQYF. This chain connects TRBV2 to TRBJ2-3; D uncertain. Trimming stripped 6 bases from V and 4 bases from J, with 5 bases between. Germline CDR1 reads SNHLY; CDR2 reads FYNNEI. The CDR3 length is 11 residues.

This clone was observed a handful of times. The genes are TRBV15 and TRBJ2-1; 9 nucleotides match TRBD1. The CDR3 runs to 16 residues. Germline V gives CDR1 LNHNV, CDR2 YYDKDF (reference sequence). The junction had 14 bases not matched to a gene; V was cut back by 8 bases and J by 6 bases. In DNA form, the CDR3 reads TGTGCCACCGAAGCCCGGGGACAGGGAATTATCAATGAGCAGTTCTTC. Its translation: CATEARGQGIINEQFF.

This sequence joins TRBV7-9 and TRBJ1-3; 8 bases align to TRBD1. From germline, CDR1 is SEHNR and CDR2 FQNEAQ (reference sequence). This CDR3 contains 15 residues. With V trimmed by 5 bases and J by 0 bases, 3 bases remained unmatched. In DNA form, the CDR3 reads TGTGCCAGCAGCACCGGACAGGGCTCTGGAAACACCATATATTTT. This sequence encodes CASSTGQGSGNTIYF.

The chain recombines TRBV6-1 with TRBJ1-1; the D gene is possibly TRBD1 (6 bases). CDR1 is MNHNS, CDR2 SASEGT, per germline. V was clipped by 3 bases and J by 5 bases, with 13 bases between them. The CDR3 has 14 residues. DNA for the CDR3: TGTGCCAGCAGTGAGTATGGGGGGCGGACTGAAGCTTTCTTT. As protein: CASSEYGGRTEAFF.

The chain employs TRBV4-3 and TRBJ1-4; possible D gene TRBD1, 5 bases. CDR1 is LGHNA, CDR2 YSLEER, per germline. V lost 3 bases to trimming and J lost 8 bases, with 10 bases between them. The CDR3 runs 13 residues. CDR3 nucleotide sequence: TGCGCCAGCAGCCACAGGGTAGGCGAAAAACTGTTTTTT. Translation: CASSHRVGEKLFF.

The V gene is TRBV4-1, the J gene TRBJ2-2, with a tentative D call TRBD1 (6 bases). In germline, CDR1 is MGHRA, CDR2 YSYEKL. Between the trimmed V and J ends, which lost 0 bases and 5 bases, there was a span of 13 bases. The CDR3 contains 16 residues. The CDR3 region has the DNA TGCGCCAGCAGCCAAGAGGTCAGGGGTGGGACCGGGGAGCTGTTTTTT. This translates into CASSQEVRGGTGELFF.

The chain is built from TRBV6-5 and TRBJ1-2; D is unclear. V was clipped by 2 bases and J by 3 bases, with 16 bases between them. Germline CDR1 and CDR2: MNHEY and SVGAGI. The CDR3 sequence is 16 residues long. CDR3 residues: CASSYVESLHHYGYTF. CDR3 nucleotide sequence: TGTGCCAGCAGTTACGTGGAGTCCCTCCATCACTATGGCTACACCTTC.

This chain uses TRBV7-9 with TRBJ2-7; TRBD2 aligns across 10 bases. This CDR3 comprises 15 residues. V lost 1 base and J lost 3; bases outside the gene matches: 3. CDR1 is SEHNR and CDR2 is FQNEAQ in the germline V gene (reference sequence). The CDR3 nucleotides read TGTGCCAGCAGCTTAGGACTAGCGGGTGTCTACGAGCAGTACTTC. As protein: CASSLGLAGVYEQYF.